This section outlines one TCR beta chain sequence together with its context. Its antigen is still unknown. No much larger clone is present one base from it, and per-base qualities are unavailable. The ophthalmopathy patients had moderately to severely active disease, with a Clinical Activity Score of 3 or higher, a NOSPECS grade of 4 or higher, and a disease duration of less than 3 months. Patients were excluded if they had other autoimmune diseases, uncontrolled infections, pregnancy or lactation. Diagnosis relied on clinical symptoms, serum thyroxine, TRAb, thyroid ultrasound and orbital computed tomography. Ficoll-Paque density gradient centrifugation was used to isolate PBMCs from under 11 ml of fresh peripheral blood. Trizol reagent was used to extract the total RNA, and its quality was then checked on an Agilent 2100 Bioanalyzer. For repertoire sequencing, TCR beta CDR3 regions were amplified from RNA transcripts. HTBI primers and the Qiagen OneStep RT-PCR kit were used in a first-round RT-PCR, which was followed by a second-round multiplex PCR, size selection and purification. Libraries were sequenced paired-end with 100 bp reads on an Illumina HiSeq2000. The original methods were these. Reads were processed with SOAPnuke, discarding reads with adapters, uncalled bases, mean Phred below 15, or no exact constant-primer or identifier match. COPE v1.2.5 was used to merge the high-quality paired reads. Each unique nucleotide sequence was treated as a clonotype, and MiTCR v1.1 was used to align the clonotypes to the IMGT TRB V, D and J references. Analysis was restricted to V-J combinations with a frequency above 0.0001, which covered 98% to 99.2% of repertoires. For each V-J combination, a TCR clonal expansion and chaos score was defined as the ratio of F50 clonal expansion to chaos observed in the TCRdist matrix. Welch's t-statistics and random forest were used to reduce features to some 13 V-J combinations, which were fed into a naive Bayes classifier. Thyroid-blood repertoire similarity was quantified with the Morisita-Horn index. Using fastp at Q25 and MiXCR, TCRdb reprocessed the public reads and kept productive beta chains. Every CDR3 protein is listed once, alongside the most common genes and DNA of its rows. The V and J calls were not made by the authors but by TCRdb's processing. For this sample the table gives about 700,000 distinct CDR3 sequences, of which 35% to 50% were detected only once. The top ten clonotypes cover 40% to 55% of the sample.

CDR1 and CDR2, per the germline V gene (reference sequence), are LNHDA and SQIVND. Counted from cysteine to phenylalanine, this CDR3 has 19 amino acids. The only DNA kept is the CDR3, 57 bases in frame from the first base. V is trimmed back by 1 base and J by 1 base, and the junction contains 8 bases that no gene match accounts for. This entry belongs to a study of Graves' ophthalmopathy and Graves' hyperthyroidism (dated by TCRdb to 2016 to 2019). In terms of the full investigation: Peripheral blood was collected at initial diagnosis, prior to any treatment. To explore V-J signatures that separate ophthalmopathy from hyperthyroidism, a discovery set of about 100 patients was enrolled, consisting of 40 to 45 with ophthalmopathy and roughly 59 with stable hyperthyroidism. The independent validation cohort included roughly 19 hyperthyroidism patients plus 17 patients who later progressed from hyperthyroidism to ophthalmopathy. In total, 135 blood samples were TCR-sequenced: fewer than 50 ophthalmopathy, roughly 77 hyperthyroidism and some 17 hyperthyroidism-to-ophthalmopathy patients. Following sampling, methimazole starting at 30 mg daily was administered to hyperthyroidism patients, and high-dose intravenous methylprednisolone was administered to ophthalmopathy patients. To tell Graves' ophthalmopathy apart from Graves' hyperthyroidism, and to predict which patients would progress to ophthalmopathy, the study relied on TCR beta repertoire signatures. In more than five hyperthyroidism patients, the T-cell repertoires found in thyroid tissue were compared with those found in blood.

The paper's findings and limits, for the study overall: Among expanded thyroid clonotypes with frequency above 0.001, most also showed up in blood, which suggests that blood repertoires may reflect the thyroid immune response. Sample size was not statistically predetermined, and group allocation was not concealed from the investigators. In validation, the model predicted ophthalmopathy progression with more than 70% sensitivity and approximately 78% specificity; around twelve predicted patients were CT-confirmed with GO in a median of 6.5 months. Ophthalmopathy was separated from stable hyperthyroidism by the 13-signature model with around 89% sensitivity and about 83% specificity in cross-validation and with 80%/75% in the test set.

The sequence was obtained from an adult man with Graves' ophthalmopathy. The chain was built from TRBV19 and TRBJ2-6, and 9 junctional nucleotides match TRBD1. The material sequenced was peripheral blood. The CDR3 amino acid sequence is: CASSIGPGQGSSGANVLTF. The nucleotide sequence is given as TGTGCCAGTAGTATAGGCCCGGGACAGGGTTCTTCTGGGGCCAACGTCCTGACTTTC.